The rows below give T cell receptor beta chains drawn from one sample of a study of tumor-infiltrating lymphocytes in primary liver carcinoma. TCRdb independently ran MiXCR on the multiplex PCR reads; one entry per CDR3 protein. The sample carries some 110,000 distinct CDR3 sequences, around 84% recorded once. Sequencing used liver tumor tissue from sampling region 3. The receptors originated from a man aged 35-49 years with primary liver carcinoma and hepatitis B virus infection. Both conserved end residues are part of each CDR3. The D gene is left open where the match is weak. Only some rows state a clone size, as once, few, many or a class for expanded clones.

D: .
size: .
J: TRBJ1-1
V: TRBV12-3/TRBV12-4
DNA: TGTGCCAGCAGCGAACAGGGTATGCGGGCTTTCTTT
CDR3: CASSEQGMRAFF

D: .
size: .
J: TRBJ1-1
V: TRBV4-3
DNA: TGCGCCAGCAACCAGGGAACCACTGAAGCTTTCTTT
CDR3: CASNQGTTEAFF

D: .
size: .
J: TRBJ1-1
V: TRBV5-1
DNA: TGCGCCAGCAGCTTGGTCGGAGGGGCAAGGACTGAAGCTTTATTT
CDR3: CASSLVGGARTEALF

D: .
size: once
J: TRBJ2-3
V: TRBV12-3/TRBV12-4
DNA: TGTGCCAGCAGGTCAGGACACACGCCAAGCATAGATATGCAGTATTTT
CDR3: CASRSGHTPSIDMQYF

D: TRBD2
size: .
J: TRBJ2-5
V: TRBV5-6
DNA: TGTGCCAGCAGCTCCAACTCGGCGGGGGTGGAGACTCAGTACTTC
CDR3: CASSSNSAGVETQYF

D: .
size: .
J: TRBJ2-3
V: TRBV5-1
DNA: TGCGCCAGCGACTTGGCCAGCGCCAGCACAGATACGCAGTATTTT
CDR3: CASDLASASTDTQYF

D: .
size: .
J: TRBJ2-7
V: TRBV12-3/TRBV12-4
DNA: TGTGTCAGCAGTTTAGCGGACCTTGGCGAGCAGCACTTC
CDR3: CVSSLADLGEQHF

D: TRBD1
size: .
J: TRBJ2-2
V: TRBV4-3
DNA: TGTACCAGCAGCCCAAAGACAGGGTATCCCCCCAGGGAGCTGTTTTTT
CDR3: CTSSPKTGYPPRELFF

D: .
size: .
J: TRBJ2-7
V: TRBV5-4
DNA: TGTGCCAGCACTCGCCCGATTAGCGAGACCGCCTGCGAGCAGTACTTC
CDR3: CASTRPISETACEQYF

D: TRBD2
size: .
J: TRBJ2-5
V: TRBV11-3
DNA: TGTGTCAGCAGCTTTGGGACCAGCGGGAGTCCTTTAGAGACCCAGTACTTC
CDR3: CVSSFGTSGSPLETQYF

D: .
size: .
J: TRBJ2-2
V: TRBV11-2
DNA: TGTGCCAGCATCTTAGGCCCAACAGGGTCCAGGGAGCTGTTCTTT
CDR3: CASILGPTGSRELFF

D: TRBD2
size: many
J: TRBJ2-5
V: TRBV12-3/TRBV12-4
DNA: TGTGCCAGCGGATTAGCGGGAGGACAAGAGACCCAGTACTTC
CDR3: CASGLAGGQETQYF

D: .
size: .
J: TRBJ2-2
V: TRBV12-3/TRBV12-4
DNA: TGTGCCTGCAGTTTTGGGGGGACAGTAAGCACCGGGGAGCTGCTTTTT
CDR3: CACSFGGTVSTGELLF

D: .
size: .
J: TRBJ2-4
V: TRBV11-2
DNA: TGTGCCATCACCACTTCGGCAGTAGCCAGAAACATTCAGTACTTC
CDR3: CAITTSAVARNIQYF

D: .
size: medium-sized
J: TRBJ2-7
V: TRBV4-1
DNA: TGCGCCAGCAGCCAAGATAAGGCACTAGCCATGGCGCAGTACTTC
CDR3: CASSQDKALAMAQYF

D: .
size: once
J: TRBJ2-3
V: TRBV5-4
DNA: TGTGCCAGTAGGCGACGTGGAGGCGCAGATACGCAGTATTTT
CDR3: CASRRRGGADTQYF

D: .
size: .
J: TRBJ2-7
V: TRBV4-3
DNA: TGCGTCAGCAGCCAAGATACGAGGACAGCAGACGCGGAGTACTTC
CDR3: CVSSQDTRTADAEYF

D: .
size: .
J: TRBJ2-1
V: TRBV6-6
DNA: TGTGCCAGCTTGAGTCAGGATGAGCAGTTCTTC
CDR3: CASLSQDEQFF

D: .
size: .
J: TRBJ2-3
V: TRBV29-1
DNA: TGCAGCGTTGAGGGTGGGGCCGGCGACACAGATACGCAGTATTTT
CDR3: CSVEGGAGDTDTQYF

D: .
size: .
J: TRBJ1-1
V: TRBV6-2/TRBV6-3
DNA: TGTGCCAACACTATAATCTGGACGAGGATAGTCACTGAAGCTTTCTTT
CDR3: CANTIIWTRIVTEAFF

D: .
size: .
J: TRBJ1-2
V: TRBV29-1
DNA: TGCAGCGTTGTGGGTCTTCCTGGCTACACCTTC
CDR3: CSVVGLPGYTF

D: TRBD1
size: .
J: TRBJ2-5
V: TRBV6-2/TRBV6-3
DNA: TGTGCCAGCAATCGAACCCCCAGGGGGCTATTCGGCGAGACCCAGTGCTTC
CDR3: CASNRTPRGLFGETQCF

D: TRBD2
size: .
J: TRBJ2-5
V: TRBV6-5
DNA: TGTACCAGCAGTCCGGTCCATCCGGGGGGGACCCAGTACTTC
CDR3: CTSSPVHPGGTQYF

D: .
size: few
J: TRBJ2-7
V: TRBV6-2/TRBV6-3
DNA: TGTGCCAGCAGTTACTCGTACAGCTCCTACGACCAGTACTTC
CDR3: CASSYSYSSYDQYF

D: .
size: .
J: TRBJ2-7
V: TRBV6-2/TRBV6-3
DNA: TGTGCCAGCAGTTCGTTACTAGTCAACTACGAGCAGTACTTC
CDR3: CASSSLLVNYEQYF

D: TRBD1
size: .
J: TRBJ1-6
V: TRBV4-3
DNA: TGCGCCAGCAGCTCCTGGGACAGTGGGAGGAATTCACGCCTCCACTTT
CDR3: CASSSWDSGRNSRLHF

D: TRBD2
size: .
J: TRBJ2-3
V: TRBV6-2/TRBV6-3
DNA: TGTGCCAGATCCGCTGGGACTAGAACCTCGCAGTATTTT
CDR3: CARSAGTRTSQYF

D: .
size: .
J: TRBJ2-5
V: TRBV6-5
DNA: TGTGCCAGCAGTATCCCTGAGGAGACCCAGTACTTC
CDR3: CASSIPEETQYF

D: .
size: .
J: TRBJ2-1
V: TRBV11-2
DNA: TGTACCAGCAGCTTAGATGTGGGGACCTACAATGGGCAGTTCTTC
CDR3: CTSSLDVGTYNGQFF

D: .
size: .
J: TRBJ2-5
V: TRBV11-2
DNA: TGTGCCAGCAGTGTAGGGGTCACTTCCCGACTCCAAGAGACCCAGTACTTC
CDR3: CASSVGVTSRLQETQYF

D: .
size: .
J: TRBJ2-5
V: TRBV28
DNA: TGTGTCAGCAGTTTGGGGGGGCGGCCCGAGACCCAATACTTC
CDR3: CVSSLGGRPETQYF

D: .
size: medium-sized
J: TRBJ1-3
V: TRBV4-3
DNA: TGCGCCAGCAGCCAAGAGGGGTATAGAAACACCATATATTTT
CDR3: CASSQEGYRNTIYF

D: .
size: .
J: TRBJ2-2
V: TRBV5-1
DNA: TGCACCAGCAGCATGCTTCAGGGATTGAACACCGGGGAGCTGTTTTTT
CDR3: CTSSMLQGLNTGELFF

D: .
size: few
J: TRBJ2-6
V: TRBV11-2
DNA: TGTGCCACCCAGCGACCGCGATCTGAGGCCAACGTCCTGACTTTC
CDR3: CATQRPRSEANVLTF

D: .
size: .
J: TRBJ1-4
V: TRBV29-1
DNA: TGCAGCGTTGACAGAGGGATTGGTGTAAAACTGTTTTTT
CDR3: CSVDRGIGVKLFF